Detailed here is one T cell receptor (beta chain). This entry belongs to a study of blood T cell repertoires in COVID-19. Across the whole study: Samples taken during acute and convalescent COVID-19 were collected in the United States, Italy and Spain.

V lost 1 base to trimming and J lost 7 bases, with 14 bases between them. Per germline, CDR1 SGHDT and CDR2 YYEEEE. The CDR3 sequence is 15 residues long. Authors' processing steps: Amplification of reference gene primers provided the estimated nucleated cell counts. Data came from immunoSEQ multiplex PCR; TCRdb stores just in-frame clones and leaves some out. V and J calls and clone size are given by that table; D and trimming were obtained from the DNA. The sample has 200,000 to 250,000 clones, 85% to 90% seen once. Sequences were obtained from peripheral blood. This rearrangement joins TRBV5-6 to TRBJ1-4; D possibly corresponds to TRBD1 (6 bases). The TCR sequence derives from a woman aged 50 to 60 with COVID-19, enrolled during active disease. CDR3 loop: CASSLRGGFGEKLFF. The CDR3 bases are TGTGCCAGCAGCTTGAGAGGGGGTTTTGGTGAAAAACTGTTTTTT.